The 6 T cell receptor beta chains listed next were all sequenced from one sample in a study of early T cells in non-severe SARS-CoV-2 infection. TCRdb re-called the 5' RACE reads with MiXCR, one entry per CDR3 protein. The sample yields about 80,000 distinct CDR3 sequences, roughly 12% seen once. Sequencing was performed on whole blood, taken at baseline. The receptor set was obtained from an adult who was a healthcare worker with PCR-confirmed SARS-CoV-2 infection or an uninfected control (not recorded which). The donor label of this sample is uncertain.

This clonotype was picked up many times. V and J are TRBV5-1 and TRBJ2-1; D is possibly TRBD1 (6 bases). The CDR3 length is 15 residues. Trimming removed 1 base at V and 2 bases at J, with 10 bases between. The V gene's germline CDR1 is SGHRS and CDR2 YFSETQ. Here the CDR3 reads CASSLRQAAYNEQFF. The CDR3 DNA follows: TGCGCCAGCAGCTTGAGACAGGCGGCCTACAATGAGCAGTTCTTC.

This sequence joins TRBV4-1 and TRBJ1-3; the match to TRBD1 covers 8 bases. Unmatched junction bases numbered 2, after V lost 0 bases and J lost 4 bases. The CDR3 totals 15 residues. Looked up from germline, CDR1 is MGHRA and CDR2 is YSYEKL. The CDR3 DNA is TGCGCCAGCAGCCAAGATACAGGGGGAGGAAACACCATATATTTT. This gives the protein CASSQDTGGGNTIYF.

This clonotype turned up a few times. The V and J genes are TRBV10-2 and TRBJ1-2; D is unresolved. There are 11 residues in the CDR3. V was clipped by 2 bases and J by 8 bases, with 6 bases between them. Germline CDR1 and CDR2: WSHSY and SAAADI. The CDR3 protein is CASSEAGGYTF. CDR3 DNA: TGCGCCAGCAGTGAGGCGGGAGGCTACACCTTC.

In this sample, this clonotype turned up a few times. The chain links TRBV24-1 to TRBJ2-3; no reliable D call. V shed 6 bases and J shed 1 base, with 7 bases lying between them. CDR1 and CDR2 (germline): KGHDR, SFDVKD. The CDR3 contains 13 residues. The CDR3 protein is CATSTSGTDTQYF. DNA of the CDR3: TGTGCCACCAGTACCTCCGGCACAGATACGCAGTATTTT.

There are many counts of this clonotype. This chain connects TRBV4-1 to TRBJ2-7, with 7 bases lining up with TRBD1. V shed 5 bases, J shed 4 bases, and the junction held 8 bases outside the gene matches. The CDR3 spans 14 residues. From germline, CDR1 is MGHRA and CDR2 YSYEKL. CDR3 sequence reads: CASSERDRVYEQYF. In DNA form, the CDR3 reads TGCGCCAGCAGCGAACGAGACAGGGTATACGAGCAGTACTTC.

The chain links TRBV19 to TRBJ1-2; D is unclear. Looked up from germline, CDR1 is LNHDA and CDR2 is SQIVND (reference sequence). The CDR3 totals 15 residues. V was cut by 3 bases and J by 4 bases, with 15 bases left in between. The CDR3: CASSIELRVAYGYTF. The CDR3 DNA reads TGTGCCAGTAGTATTGAGTTGAGGGTAGCCTATGGCTACACCTTC.